This TCR beta chain emerged from a study of identifying expanded T cells in peripheral blood (dated by TCRdb to about 2019). For the wider study: Technical replicates were generated by sequencing separate aliquots of the same genomic DNA pool, and four replicates were compared pairwise. Study-wide findings and limitations: Across all healthy-donor time intervals, the beta-binomial model significantly cut both the number of clones called differentially abundant and the false-positive rate. The authors expected that biological variance in healthy repertoires might rise further over much longer intervals, such as months to years. About 1.2 differentially abundant clones were flagged by the binomial model between technical replicates, whereas about 15 and 18 were flagged over two weeks and four weeks, respectively. Across all healthy donors, variance in clone template counts between roughly two-week samples was found to increase significantly with total template count.

During the collection period, no infections or other immune events were recorded for the healthy donors. To calibrate time-dependent variance in a beta-binomial model of T-cell clone differential abundance, blood repertoires from healthy donors were used as a training cohort. The training cohort included approximately 10 healthy donors, of whom 3 were female and 7 were male. An age range of roughly 25 to 65 years, with an average of approximately 43 years, was recorded for the donors. Obtained from a commercial supplier, whole blood was collected from each healthy donor at three time points set around 13 days apart. Genomic DNA was extracted from unsorted whole blood for immunosequencing. The CDR3 covers 13 residues, taking in both the cysteine and the phenylalanine. The kept DNA is CDR3 alone, 39 bases in frame from the first base. The V and J ends are trimmed by 5 bases and 3 bases, leaving 11 bases between them. From a lookup of the germline V gene, CDR1 and CDR2 are SGHVS and FNYEAQ.

This clone was recorded once. The antigen it binds to is not known. No qualities accompany the bases; no much larger clone lies one base away. The immunoSEQ Assay, which relies on bias-controlled multiplex PCR amplification of genomic DNA, was used to profile TCRbeta CDR3 regions. The study's own analysis went as follows. The absolute abundance of each unique TCRbeta CDR3 region was quantified after sequences were collapsed and filtered. Two models were used to test differential abundance: a binomial model (Fisher-equivalent) and a beta-binomial model that adds time-dependent variance fitted from healthy donors. Clones with fewer than 5 combined templates were excluded, and clones with Benjamini-Hochberg FDR below 0.01 were called differentially abundant. Beta-binomial variance was modeled as a function of total template count across the two samples using the form v = (b*log(k)+a)^2. Imported from immuneACCESS, the table was reduced by TCRdb to in-frame sequences with V and J called. These copies leave out some clones; in studies compared against another copy, an unresolved V gene accounts for under half, and the cause of the remainder is not known. V and J calls and clone size come straight from that table; D and trimming were deduced from the DNA. Within this sample are approximately 92,000 clones, with about 85% of them counted one time only. The top ten constitute around 4.5% of the sample.

The chain is made from TRBV7-6 and TRBJ2-7; perhaps TRBD1 is the D gene, with 7 bases matching. This sequence originates from a person aged 18 to 70 in good health. The sequenced sample consisted of blood. The CDR3 reads CASSQQGGYEQYF. The nucleotides are TGTGCCAGCAGCCAGCAGGGGGGCTACGAGCAGTACTTC. Here the CDR3 is joined to the reference TRBV7-6 and TRBJ2-7 genes, and the full variable domain is: GAGVSQSPRYKVTKRGQDVALRCDPISGHVSLYWYRQALGQGPEFLTYFNYEAQQDKSGLPNDRFSAERPEGSISTLTIQRTEQRDSAMYRCASSQQGGYEQYFGPGTRLTVT.